This T cell receptor beta chain was documented in a study of T cell responses to AZD1222 COVID-19 vaccine (dated by TCRdb to the early 2020s). Looking at the study overall: Because spike-specific TCR depth and breadth did not differ between the two schedules, AZD1222 recipients who got a second dose at roughly 4 weeks were pooled with those who got a second dose at roughly 12 weeks. TCR sequencing was performed for over 230 trial participants, of whom about 200 were given two doses of AZD1222 and around 25 were given two doses of MenACWY control vaccine. Trial participants were enrolled into age subgroups of 18-55, 56-69 and 70-plus years, which contained about 150, 27 and 61 TCR-sequenced participants, respectively. The paper as a whole reports these results and caveats: A significant rise in spike-specific TCR breadth and depth was observed after two AZD1222 doses relative to day 0 and relative to MenACWY recipients. Nearly half of unique spike-specific TCRs reportedly recognized epitopes outside regions mutated in the B.1.351 and B.1.1.7 variants. Participants were mostly white British, with more females than males. The authors suggested clonal diversity may have been underestimated. In the small 56-69-year group, the increase in depth fell short of significance, most likely because of low power. No day 14 peak-response samples were available, so repertoires were characterized only after the peak T cell response. CD4 TCRs associated with the vaccine covered the entire spike protein, and the dominant responses were in regions 160-218 and 743-854. Conclusions about previously exposed vaccinees are limited, since just five to seven AZD1222 recipients were seropositive for SARS-CoV-2 at baseline.

The CDR3 regions of human TCRbeta chains were subjected to immunosequencing. The original methods were these. TCRs in the repertoires were matched against a reference library of SARS-CoV-2-specific TCRs that had been generated with the MIRA antigen-specificity platform. Breadth was defined as the fraction of unique TCRs that were SARS-CoV-2-associated, and depth was defined as the fraction of total T cells that were SARS-CoV-2-associated. Using the MIRA data, each spike-specific TCR was assigned both to the spike region to which the TCR was reactive and to a CD4 or CD8 class. Log10-transformed breadth and depth values were compared by one-way ANOVA with Sidak's multiple comparisons tests. TCRdb provides this immuneACCESS table in a form limited to in-frame rearrangements. Some clones are lacking; in checked studies, under half of them reflect an unresolved V gene, and why the rest are absent is not known. That table furnishes V, J and clone size, whereas the DNA furnished D and trimming. This sample gives approximately 100,000 clones in total; roughly 90% of them show up just once. Approximately 4.5% of the sample belongs to the ten largest clones.

What this sample's time point label stands for: baseline before first vaccination. Vaccinee samples came from UK trials COV001 and COV002, including a single-blind randomized controlled phase 2/3 trial of AZD1222 (ChAdOx1 nCoV-19) in healthy adults. For TCRbeta chain sequencing, PBMC samples were collected from trial participants at day 0 and at day 28 after the second dose. Points on this clone: Its specific antigen is unknown. No base quality values were provided; no much bigger clone lies one nucleotide off.

CDR1 and CDR2 are read off the germline V gene as SGHAT and FQNNGV. V and J are trimmed by 6 bases and 4 bases, and the gene matches miss 9 bases of the junction. The CDR3 holds 15 amino acids from the cysteine to the phenylalanine. Solely the CDR3 DNA is kept, with 45 bases framed from the first base. The origin of this receptor is an adult in good health. The rearranged segments are TRBV11-2 and TRBJ1-2; TRBD1 fits 9 bases in the junction. The material was peripheral blood, obtained on day 0 of AZD1222 vaccination. For the CDR3, the sequence is CASSFPGQGSYGYTF. The bases read TGTGCCAGCAGTTTCCCGGGACAGGGATCCTATGGCTACACCTTC.